The 24 T cell receptor beta chains below come from one sample, sequenced in a study of Graves' ophthalmopathy and Graves' hyperthyroidism. Transcripts of RNA were the source for amplifying TCR beta CDR3 regions. In the first round, RT-PCR was carried out with HTBI primers, and a multiplex PCR formed the second round. A single record per CDR3 protein comes from TCRdb applying MiXCR to the multiplex PCR reads. The profile shows roughly 1.1 million distinct CDR3 sequences, 35% to 40% of them singletons. Sequencing was performed on peripheral blood or thyroid tissue (not recorded which). These receptors were taken from an adult man with Graves' hyperthyroidism.

This clonotype was detected many times. This chain joins TRBV10-3 and TRBJ2-2; D is undetermined. The V and J ends lost 0 bases and 5 bases respectively, with 7 bases between them. The V gene's germline CDR1 is ENHRY and CDR2 SYGVKD. This CDR3 is 14 amino acids long. The DNA for the CDR3 is TGTGCCATCAGTGAGTCAGCAGGAACCGGGGAGCTGTTTTTT. This encodes CAISESAGTGELFF.

This clonotype was observed a few times. Mismatch with germline at one junction end may stem from a read error. V gene TRBV5-6 combines with J gene TRBJ1-1; D remains unclear. Per the germline V gene, CDR1 is SGHDT and CDR2 is YYEEEE. The CDR3 is made up of 12 amino acids. The CDR3 sequence is CAGSLPNTEAFF. CDR3 sequence (DNA): TGTGCCGGCAGCTTACCGAACACTGAAGCTTTCTTT.

A remark on this clonotype: The junction and the germline gene differ at one end; a read error may be behind it. V is TRBV7-9 and J is TRBJ1-2; 8 bases line up with TRBD1. Germline-derived CDR1 and CDR2 are SEHNR and FQNEAQ (reference sequence). The CDR3 is made up of 13 amino acids. This CDR3 is CASSPGQGWGYTF. The DNA for the CDR3 is TGCGCCAGCAGCCCCGGACAGGGATGGGGCTACACCTTC.

Ten or more counts support this clonotype. J is TRBJ2-2 and V is TRBV9; D possibly corresponds to TRBD1 (5 bases). V shed 4 bases and J shed 5 bases, with 18 bases lying between them. CDR1 and CDR2 (germline): SGDLS, YYNGEE. This CDR3 is built from 16 residues. CDR3 sequence (DNA): TGTGCCAGCAGCTCTAGGGCAGGGTTGAGGACCGGGGAGCTGTTTTTT. Its protein product is CASSSRAGLRTGELFF.

This clonotype appeared a few times. In nucleotides, the CDR3 is TGTGCCAGCAGTGAATTCCCGGGGCGGGATAACTATGGCTACACCTTC. Protein sequence: CASSEFPGRDNYGYTF. V is TRBV25-1 and J is TRBJ1-2, with a tentative D call TRBD1 (5 bases). V lost 1 base and J 1 base, leaving 13 bases between the germline ends. Germline-derived CDR1 and CDR2 are MGHDK and SYGVNS. The CDR3 sequence is 16 residues long.

This clonotype has ten or more counts. This chain links TRBV9 with TRBJ2-7, with 10 nucleotides matching TRBD2. Per germline, CDR1 SGDLS and CDR2 YYNGEE. J was trimmed by 1 base and V by 4 bases; bases with no gene match: 11. There are 17 residues in the CDR3. DNA for the CDR3: TGTGCCAGCAGCCAGACTCCTAGCGGGAGTCAGTCCTACGAGCAGTACTTC. This codes for CASSQTPSGSQSYEQYF.

V usage is TRBV6-1 and J usage is TRBJ2-7, with a possible D match to TRBD2 (5 bases). Germline CDR1 MNHNS, CDR2 SASEGT. V dropped 6 bases and J dropped 6 bases, with 15 bases sitting between them. CDR3 size: 13 residues. The CDR3 sequence: CASSEPRGFEQYF. The CDR3, as DNA: TGTGCCAGCAGCGAACCCCGAGGGTTCGAGCAGTACTTC.

Ten or more counts support this clonotype. This chain uses TRBV7-2 with TRBJ2-5, with 7 bases identical to TRBD1. V shed 5 bases, J shed 5 bases, and the junction held 8 bases outside the gene matches. The CDR3 has 14 residues. Germline CDR1 reads SGHTA; CDR2 reads FQGNSA. The CDR3 region has the DNA TGTGCCAGCAGCCCACACAGGGGTAGGGAGACCCAGTACTTC. Encoded protein: CASSPHRGRETQYF.

This clonotype was seen at least ten times. The CDR3, as DNA: TGTGCCAGCAGCTCATCGAACAGGGCAGACGAGCAGTACTTC. It is translated as CASSSSNRADEQYF. The rearrangement uses TRBV7-8 and TRBJ2-7, with D perhaps TRBD1 (6 bases). CDR3 length: 14 amino acids. Between the trimmed V and J ends, which lost 4 bases and 5 bases, there was a span of 15 bases. Per the germline V gene, CDR1 is SGHVS and CDR2 is FQNEAQ.

This clonotype was detected many times. The rearrangement uses TRBV7-2 and TRBJ1-3; 7 nucleotides match TRBD1. CDR3 length equals 16 residues. Germline values: CDR1 SGHTA, CDR2 FQGNSA. J was trimmed by 2 bases and V by 2 bases; bases with no gene match: 6. This CDR3 reads CASSLTTGTTGNTIYF. CDR3 coding DNA: TGTGCCAGCAGCTTAACGACAGGGACGACTGGAAACACCATATATTTT.

The V call is TRBV2, the J call TRBJ1-5; no clear D. Germline CDR1 SNHLY, CDR2 FYNNEI. The V and J ends lost 9 bases and 0 bases respectively, with 15 bases between them. The CDR3 is 15 residues long. This CDR3 is CASRVSDYSNQPQHF. As DNA, the CDR3 is TGTGCCAGTCGAGTTAGCGATTATAGCAATCAGCCCCAGCATTTT. The full variable domain, in which reference TRBV2 and TRBJ1-5 provide the parts outside the CDR3, is EPEVTQTPSHQVTQMGQEVILRCVPISNHLYFYWYRQILGQKVEFLVSFYNNEISEKSEIFDDQFSVERPDGSNFTLKIRSTKLEDSAMYFCASRVSDYSNQPQHFGDGTRLSIL.

The gene calls are TRBV12-3 or TRBV12-4 and TRBJ2-7; D may be TRBD2 (6 bases). The CDR3 extends over 14 amino acids. The V end lost 4 bases, the J end lost 7 bases, and 17 bases lay between the germline ends. CDR3 sequence (DNA): TGTGCCAGCAGTTATCGGGGAGGCCCAAGGGAGCAGTACTTC. Translation gives CASSYRGGPREQYF.

The V and J genes are TRBV7-2 and TRBJ1-5; 10 bases map to TRBD1. This CDR3 has 15 amino acids. Losses at the gene ends were 9 bases for V and 9 bases for J; bases not matched to a gene: 14. Germline CDR1 reads SGHTA; CDR2 reads FQGNSA. CDR3 in amino acids: CASCRGQGPGWPQHF. The DNA for the CDR3 is TGTGCCAGTTGCAGGGGACAGGGGCCTGGATGGCCCCAGCATTTT.

As to this clonotype: The germline gene is not matched at one end of the junction; a read error may be the cause. This sequence joins TRBV7-2 and TRBJ1-1; D call uncertain. The CDR3 has 14 residues. Germline values: CDR1 SGHTA, CDR2 FQGNSA. For the CDR3, the DNA is TGTGCCGGCAGCTTAGCGCAGACCCCCACTGAAGCTTTCTTT. This encodes CAGSLAQTPTEAFF.

The V call is TRBV30, the J call TRBJ2-7; 9 bases are shared with TRBD2. V lost 3 bases and J lost 7; bases outside the gene matches: 10. This CDR3 comprises 14 residues. CDR1 is GTSNPN, CDR2 SVGIG, per germline (reference sequence). CDR3 region: CAWRGASGIGEQYF. The CDR3 nucleotides read TGTGCCTGGAGAGGCGCTAGCGGGATAGGGGAGCAGTACTTC.

This clonotype was counted ten times or more. The V and J genes are TRBV10-3 and TRBJ2-2; D gene ambiguous. The CDR3 covers 14 residues. The germline V gene encodes CDR1 ENHRY and CDR2 SYGVKD. The V and J ends lost 7 bases and 3 bases respectively, with 12 bases between them. CDR3: CAITGSGYTGELFF. DNA for the CDR3: TGTGCCATCACCGGTTCCGGATACACCGGGGAGCTGTTTTTT.

This clonotype has at least ten counts. This chain's CDR3 is CASSSSASGGHTSYEQYF. CDR3 bases: TGTGCCAGCAGCTCGTCAGCTAGCGGGGGCCATACCTCCTACGAGCAGTACTTC. J is TRBJ2-7 and V is TRBV7-2; 10 bases fit TRBD2. The J segment lost 0 bases and the V segment lost 4 bases, leaving 12 bases of the junction unmatched. Per germline, CDR1 SGHTA and CDR2 FQGNSA. The CDR3 extends over 18 amino acids.

Concerning this clonotype: Compared with germline, one end of the junction differs, possibly owing to a read error. V is TRBV7-2 and J is TRBJ1-2; 8 bases match TRBD1. From germline, CDR1 is SGHTA and CDR2 FQGNSA. CDR3 length: 15 amino acids. The CDR3 spells CASSPGTGDLYGYTF. Here the CDR3 DNA reads TGCGCCAGCAGCCCCGGGACAGGAGACCTCTATGGCTACACCTTC.

This clonotype appeared many times. This chain joins TRBV20-1 and TRBJ2-7, with D uncertain. The length of the CDR3 is 14 residues. The germline V gene has CDR1 DFQATT and CDR2 SNEGSKA (reference sequence). The V end lost 1 base, the J end lost 5 bases, and 15 bases lay between the germline ends. CDR3: CSARGKPWWDEQYF. The DNA for the CDR3 is TGCAGTGCTAGAGGTAAACCCTGGTGGGACGAGCAGTACTTC.

This clonotype was detected many times. The chain couples TRBV7-2 to TRBJ2-7; 7 bases are a match to TRBD2. This CDR3 comprises 15 residues. V shed 4 bases and J 2 bases; nucleotides not matched to a gene: 8. Germline V gene lookup returns CDR1 SGHTA and CDR2 FQGNSA. The CDR3 DNA is TGTGCCAGCAGCTCCCCCCCTAGCGGAACCTACGAGCAGTACTTC. Protein product: CASSSPPSGTYEQYF.

The gene calls are TRBV7-3 and TRBJ2-5; no clear D gene. CDR1 SGHTA and CDR2 FQGTGA come from the germline V gene. The germline V and J ends were trimmed by 5 bases and 4 bases, with 11 bases remaining between them. CDR3 size: 13 residues. The CDR3 reads CASSQVPRETQYF. DNA for the CDR3: TGTGCCAGCAGCCAAGTACCACGAGAGACCCAGTACTTC.

The rearrangement uses TRBV2 and TRBJ2-5, with D perhaps TRBD1 (5 bases). CDR3 length: 15 amino acids. V lost 8 bases to trimming and J lost 0 bases, with 16 bases between them. Germline V gene data show CDR1 as SNHLY and CDR2 as FYNNEI. The CDR3 reads CASLGYIGDQETQYF. CDR3 nucleotide sequence: TGTGCCAGCTTAGGCTATATAGGGGACCAAGAGACCCAGTACTTC.

The gene calls are TRBV14 and TRBJ1-4; no firm D call. The ends were cut back, 5 bases at V and 4 bases at J, with 14 bases in the middle. The length of the CDR3 is 15 residues. Germline values: CDR1 SGHDN, CDR2 FVKESK. For the CDR3, the DNA is TGTGCCAGCAGCAAATTTCGGACGGGTAATGAAAAACTGTTTTTT. Its protein product is CASSKFRTGNEKLFF.

This clonotype has only a few counts. The rearrangement uses TRBV5-1 and TRBJ1-4; D unresolved. The V gene lost 1 base and the J gene lost 0 bases, with 10 bases spanning the gap. The germline V gene encodes CDR1 SGHRS and CDR2 YFSETQ. CDR3 length: 16 residues. This CDR3 is CASSLWKGSTNEKLFF. CDR3 bases: TGCGCCAGCAGCTTGTGGAAGGGATCAACTAATGAAAAACTGTTTTTT.